A selection of T cell receptor beta chains follows, all from one sample in a study of T cells in Graves' hyperthyroidism and ophthalmopathy. TCRdb re-analysed the multiplex PCR reads in MiXCR, keeping a single row per CDR3 protein. Of fewer than 250,000 distinct CDR3 sequences in the sample, roughly 15% were seen once. Sequencing used blood. These receptor sequences come from a woman under 30 with Graves' ophthalmopathy. The CDR3 runs from the conserved cysteine through the conserved F or W. D genes are given only for firm matches. Part of the rows lack a size; the others show once, few, many or a class for expanded clones.

abundance: many
j_gene: TRBJ2-7
v_gene: TRBV28
d_gene: TRBD1
CDR3nt: TGTGCCAGCAGCCGGTCAGGGGGCTACGAGCAGTACTTC
CDR3aa: CASSRSGGYEQYF

abundance: few
j_gene: TRBJ2-7
v_gene: TRBV5-1
d_gene: TRBD1
CDR3nt: TGCGCCAGCAGCGCGGGACGGACAGGGGGCATCTACGAGCAGTACTTC
CDR3aa: CASSAGRTGGIYEQYF

abundance: many
j_gene: TRBJ2-3
v_gene: TRBV7-6
d_gene: TRBD2
CDR3nt: TGTGCCAGCAGCTTCCGACTAGCGGGTAGCACAGATACGCAGTATTTT
CDR3aa: CASSFRLAGSTDTQYF

abundance: many
j_gene: TRBJ2-1
v_gene: TRBV11-3
d_gene: TRBD2
CDR3nt: TGTGCCAGCAGCTTATATCTAGCGGGGAACAATGAGCAGTTCTTC
CDR3aa: CASSLYLAGNNEQFF

abundance: many
j_gene: TRBJ2-5
v_gene: TRBV3-1
d_gene: .
CDR3nt: TGTGCCAGCAGCCAAGAACGACTAATACATGAGACCCAGTACTTC
CDR3aa: CASSQERLIHETQYF

abundance: .
j_gene: TRBJ1-5
v_gene: TRBV4-1
d_gene: .
CDR3nt: TGCGCCAGCAGCCCCAGGGTCGGACAGCCCCAGCATTTT
CDR3aa: CASSPRVGQPQHF

abundance: many
j_gene: TRBJ2-1
v_gene: TRBV30
d_gene: TRBD1
CDR3nt: TGTGCCTGGAGTGTGGGGACAGGGGGCGCTTTACGTTACAATGAGCAGTTCTTC
CDR3aa: CAWSVGTGGALRYNEQFF

abundance: many
j_gene: TRBJ1-1
v_gene: TRBV7-2
d_gene: TRBD1
CDR3nt: TGTGCCAGCAGCTCAACAGGGGGCTGGAACACTGAAGCTTTCTTT
CDR3aa: CASSSTGGWNTEAFF

abundance: many
j_gene: TRBJ1-2
v_gene: TRBV2
d_gene: TRBD1
CDR3nt: TGTGCCAGCAGTGAATATCCAGGGGGCCCCCTTAACTATGGCTACACCTTC
CDR3aa: CASSEYPGGPLNYGYTF

abundance: many
j_gene: TRBJ2-6
v_gene: TRBV4-3
d_gene: TRBD1
CDR3nt: TGCGCCAGCAGCCAATATCCCCAGGGGGCGGGAGGGGCCAACGTCCTGACTTTC
CDR3aa: CASSQYPQGAGGANVLTF

abundance: many
j_gene: TRBJ2-1
v_gene: TRBV19
d_gene: TRBD2
CDR3nt: TGTGCCAGTAGTGCGGGGGGCAACTCCTACAATGAGCAGTTCTTC
CDR3aa: CASSAGGNSYNEQFF

abundance: many
j_gene: TRBJ2-2
v_gene: TRBV7-9
d_gene: .
CDR3nt: TGTGCCAGCAGCTTAGCGGATACGAACACCGGGGAGCTGTTTTTT
CDR3aa: CASSLADTNTGELFF

abundance: once
j_gene: TRBJ1-1
v_gene: TRBV20-1
d_gene: .
CDR3nt: TGCAGTGCTAGAGATTGGGCAGGGTTGAACACTGAAGCTTTCTTT
CDR3aa: CSARDWAGLNTEAFF

abundance: many
j_gene: TRBJ2-2
v_gene: TRBV12-3/TRBV12-4
d_gene: .
CDR3nt: TGTGCCAGCAGGACGTCGAACACCGGGGAGCTGTTTTTT
CDR3aa: CASRTSNTGELFF

abundance: many
j_gene: TRBJ2-1
v_gene: TRBV20-1
d_gene: .
CDR3nt: TGCAGTGCTAGACATGAGCATGAGCAGTTCTTC
CDR3aa: CSARHEHEQFF

abundance: many
j_gene: TRBJ1-1
v_gene: TRBV7-9
d_gene: .
CDR3nt: TGTGCCAGCAGCTTGGGCAGGGGAGATTTCTTT
CDR3aa: CASSLGRGDFF

abundance: .
j_gene: TRBJ2-2
v_gene: TRBV2
d_gene: TRBD2
CDR3nt: TGTGCCAGCACTGGACTAGCGCTAACCGGGGAGCTGTTTTTT
CDR3aa: CASTGLALTGELFF

abundance: many
j_gene: TRBJ1-2
v_gene: TRBV14
d_gene: .
CDR3nt: TGTGCCAGCAGCCAAGATCTGGGCGACTATGGCTACACCTTC
CDR3aa: CASSQDLGDYGYTF

abundance: many
j_gene: TRBJ2-1
v_gene: TRBV20-1
d_gene: TRBD2
CDR3nt: TGCAGTGCCAGGATAGCGGGAACGGACGTCAATGAGCAGTTCTTC
CDR3aa: CSARIAGTDVNEQFF

abundance: few
j_gene: TRBJ2-5
v_gene: TRBV6-1
d_gene: .
CDR3nt: TGTGCCAGCAGTGAACCGGGGGGCACAGAGACCCAGTACTTC
CDR3aa: CASSEPGGTETQYF

abundance: many
j_gene: TRBJ1-6
v_gene: TRBV7-8
d_gene: .
CDR3nt: TGTGCCAGCAGCTTTTACAGGACCCCACCCCTCCACTTT
CDR3aa: CASSFYRTPPLHF

abundance: many
j_gene: TRBJ2-7
v_gene: TRBV12-3/TRBV12-4
d_gene: .
CDR3nt: TGTGCCAGCAGTCTAGGCCAGGACAGCGTCTTTGAGCAGTACTTC
CDR3aa: CASSLGQDSVFEQYF

abundance: many
j_gene: TRBJ1-1
v_gene: TRBV12-3/TRBV12-4
d_gene: .
CDR3nt: TGTGCCAGCAGTTTCTATACGTTCGGGGGTGAAGCTTTCTTT
CDR3aa: CASSFYTFGGEAFF

abundance: few
j_gene: TRBJ2-6
v_gene: TRBV4-3
d_gene: TRBD1
CDR3nt: TGCGCCAGCAGCCAAGTAGGACAGGGGCCTTACTCTGGGGCCAACGTCCTGACTTTC
CDR3aa: CASSQVGQGPYSGANVLTF

abundance: many
j_gene: TRBJ2-1
v_gene: TRBV3-1
d_gene: TRBD2
CDR3nt: TGTGCCAGCAGCCAACTACATGGGACTAGCGCGTACAATGAGCAGTTCTTC
CDR3aa: CASSQLHGTSAYNEQFF

abundance: many
j_gene: TRBJ2-1
v_gene: TRBV10-2
d_gene: TRBD1
CDR3nt: TGCGCCAGCAGTGGTCCGGACAGGGGGCGCAATGAGCAGTTCTTC
CDR3aa: CASSGPDRGRNEQFF

abundance: many
j_gene: TRBJ2-1
v_gene: TRBV11-2
d_gene: TRBD2
CDR3nt: TGTGCCAGCAGACCCGGACTAGTTCTGGGGAATGAGCAGTTCTTC
CDR3aa: CASRPGLVLGNEQFF

abundance: many
j_gene: TRBJ2-3
v_gene: TRBV7-2
d_gene: .
CDR3nt: TGTGCCAGCAGCCCGTTCCCCGGAGATACGCAGTATTTT
CDR3aa: CASSPFPGDTQYF

abundance: many
j_gene: TRBJ1-3
v_gene: TRBV13
d_gene: .
CDR3nt: TGTGCCAGCAGGGGGGATGGAAACACCATATATTTT
CDR3aa: CASRGDGNTIYF

abundance: many
j_gene: TRBJ2-3
v_gene: TRBV29-1
d_gene: .
CDR3nt: TGCAGCGTTACCTCAGGCCCGGGAGCTACGCAGTATTTT
CDR3aa: CSVTSGPGATQYF

abundance: many
j_gene: TRBJ2-1
v_gene: TRBV20-1
d_gene: TRBD2
CDR3nt: TGCAGTGCTAGGTCAGTGACTAGCGGGAGGAACTACAATGAGCAGTTCTTC
CDR3aa: CSARSVTSGRNYNEQFF

abundance: many
j_gene: TRBJ2-3
v_gene: TRBV18
d_gene: .
CDR3nt: TGTGCCAGCTCACCACCGGATAAGGGCGGCACAGATACGCAGTATTTT
CDR3aa: CASSPPDKGGTDTQYF

abundance: many
j_gene: TRBJ2-5
v_gene: TRBV30
d_gene: .
CDR3nt: TGTGCCTGGAGTGTAGCAGCAGAGACCCAGTACTTC
CDR3aa: CAWSVAAETQYF

abundance: many
j_gene: TRBJ2-3
v_gene: TRBV19
d_gene: TRBD1
CDR3nt: TGTGCCGCGGGGGACAGGGGTTTCACAGATACGCAGTATTTT
CDR3aa: CAAGDRGFTDTQYF

abundance: .
j_gene: TRBJ1-5
v_gene: TRBV28
d_gene: TRBD1
CDR3nt: TGTGCCAGCAGCCTCTCCGGGACAGGGGATAGCAATCAGCCCCAGCATTTT
CDR3aa: CASSLSGTGDSNQPQHF

abundance: .
j_gene: TRBJ1-6
v_gene: TRBV10-1
d_gene: .
CDR3nt: TGCGCCAGCAGTGAAGGGGGAGGCCCAAAAGCGGATTCACCCCTCCACTTT
CDR3aa: CASSEGGGPKADSPLHF

abundance: many
j_gene: TRBJ1-5
v_gene: TRBV25-1
d_gene: .
CDR3nt: TGTGCCAGCAGTGAGCCAGGGGAGGGGAGTCAGCCCCAGCATTTT
CDR3aa: CASSEPGEGSQPQHF

abundance: many
j_gene: TRBJ2-5
v_gene: TRBV6-2/TRBV6-3
d_gene: TRBD2
CDR3nt: TGTGCCAGCAGACCGACTAGCGGGAGGGGAGGAGAGACCCAGTACTTC
CDR3aa: CASRPTSGRGGETQYF

abundance: .
j_gene: TRBJ2-1
v_gene: TRBV28
d_gene: TRBD2
CDR3nt: TGTGCCAGCAACCCAACGGTGAGGACTAGCGGGAGGCAGAATGAGCAGTTCTTC
CDR3aa: CASNPTVRTSGRQNEQFF

abundance: .
j_gene: TRBJ2-1
v_gene: TRBV20-1
d_gene: .
CDR3nt: TGCAGTGCTAGAGGTGAACTTAGCTCCTACAATGAGCAGTTCTTC
CDR3aa: CSARGELSSYNEQFF

abundance: many
j_gene: TRBJ2-1
v_gene: TRBV6-1
d_gene: TRBD1
CDR3nt: TGTGCCAGCAGAAACACAGGGGGCTCCTACAATGAGCAGTTCTTC
CDR3aa: CASRNTGGSYNEQFF

abundance: many
j_gene: TRBJ1-2
v_gene: TRBV27
d_gene: .
CDR3nt: TGTGCCAGCAGTTTATATGGGCACGTTAACGGCTACACCTTC
CDR3aa: CASSLYGHVNGYTF

abundance: .
j_gene: TRBJ2-1
v_gene: TRBV20-1
d_gene: .
CDR3nt: TGCAGTGCTATCCCTAGGGAACCCGACTTCTACAATGAGCAGTTCTTC
CDR3aa: CSAIPREPDFYNEQFF

abundance: many
j_gene: TRBJ2-7
v_gene: TRBV9
d_gene: .
CDR3nt: TGTGCCAGCAGCGAGGGGGGGGGGAACGAGCAGTACTTC
CDR3aa: CASSEGGGNEQYF

abundance: once
j_gene: TRBJ1-5
v_gene: TRBV27
d_gene: TRBD1
CDR3nt: TGTGCCAGTGAGGGGTTTGGGACTAGCGGGACAGGGGGAAGTCGGCAGCCCCAGCATTTT
CDR3aa: CASEGFGTSGTGGSRQPQHF

abundance: many
j_gene: TRBJ2-7
v_gene: TRBV7-9
d_gene: .
CDR3nt: TGTGCCAGCAGCTTATTCGGTGCAGGAACCTACGAGCAGTACTTC
CDR3aa: CASSLFGAGTYEQYF

abundance: many
j_gene: TRBJ2-7
v_gene: TRBV20-1
d_gene: TRBD1
CDR3nt: TGCAGTGCTAGAGTTCGCCAGGGGGCGTACGAGCAGTACTTC
CDR3aa: CSARVRQGAYEQYF

abundance: many
j_gene: TRBJ1-1
v_gene: TRBV27
d_gene: TRBD1
CDR3nt: TGTGCCAGCAGTCCCCAGGGGGGGACCGCTTTCTTT
CDR3aa: CASSPQGGTAFF

abundance: many
j_gene: TRBJ1-6
v_gene: TRBV28
d_gene: .
CDR3nt: TGTGCCAGCAGGAAAACAGGGTACATAAGTTCGCGGGATTCACCCCTCCACTTT
CDR3aa: CASRKTGYISSRDSPLHF

abundance: many
j_gene: TRBJ1-2
v_gene: TRBV20-1
d_gene: .
CDR3nt: TGCAGTGCTAGAGCCCCGGAGAGCTATGGCTACACCTTC
CDR3aa: CSARAPESYGYTF

abundance: many
j_gene: TRBJ1-1
v_gene: TRBV11-2
d_gene: .
CDR3nt: TGTGCCAGCAGCTCGGACCTGAACACTGAAGCTTTCTTT
CDR3aa: CASSSDLNTEAFF

abundance: few
j_gene: TRBJ2-5
v_gene: TRBV28
d_gene: .
CDR3nt: TGTGCCAGCAGTTTACTCGTCGGTAGTCGAGAGACCCAGTACTTC
CDR3aa: CASSLLVGSRETQYF